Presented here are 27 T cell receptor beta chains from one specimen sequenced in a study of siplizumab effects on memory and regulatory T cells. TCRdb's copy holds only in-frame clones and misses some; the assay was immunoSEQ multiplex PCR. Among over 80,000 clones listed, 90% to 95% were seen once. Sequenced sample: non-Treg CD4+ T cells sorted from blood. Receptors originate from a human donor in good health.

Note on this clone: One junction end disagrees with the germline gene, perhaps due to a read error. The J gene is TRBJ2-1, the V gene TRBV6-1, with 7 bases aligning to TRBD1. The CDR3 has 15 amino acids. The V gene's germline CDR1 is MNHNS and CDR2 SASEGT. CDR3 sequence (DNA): TGTGCCAGCAGCGAAGACAGGGCGTATCGAAATGAGCAGTTCTTC. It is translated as CASSEDRAYRNEQFF.

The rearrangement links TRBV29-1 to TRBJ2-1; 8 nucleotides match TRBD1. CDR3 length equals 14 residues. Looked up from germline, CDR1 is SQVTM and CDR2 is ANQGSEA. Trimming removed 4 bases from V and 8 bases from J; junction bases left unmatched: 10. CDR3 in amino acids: CSVVRDRRLDEQFF. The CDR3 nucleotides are TGCAGCGTTGTCCGGGACAGGCGTCTCGATGAGCAGTTCTTC.

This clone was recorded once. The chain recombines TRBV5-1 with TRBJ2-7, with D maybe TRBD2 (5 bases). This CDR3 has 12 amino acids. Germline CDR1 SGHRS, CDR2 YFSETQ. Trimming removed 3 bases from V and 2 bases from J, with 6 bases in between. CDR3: CASSSGTYEQYF. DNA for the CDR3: TGCGCCAGCAGCTCCGGGACCTACGAGCAGTACTTC.

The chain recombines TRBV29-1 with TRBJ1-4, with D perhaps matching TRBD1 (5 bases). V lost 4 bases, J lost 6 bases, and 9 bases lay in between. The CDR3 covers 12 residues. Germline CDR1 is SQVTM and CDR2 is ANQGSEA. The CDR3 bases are TGCAGCGTTGTTTCAGGGTATGAAAAACTGTTTTTT. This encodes CSVVSGYEKLFF.

This CDR3 is CAWSQDPGLAGYNEQFF. The DNA for the CDR3 is TGTGCCTGGAGCCAAGATCCGGGACTAGCGGGGTACAATGAGCAGTTCTTC. This chain joins TRBV30 and TRBJ2-1, with TRBD2 identical over 13 bases. V was pared by 3 bases and J by 4 bases, with 9 bases of the junction left unmatched. CDR1 and CDR2 from the germline V gene are GTSNPN and SVGIG (reference sequence). This CDR3 region has 17 residues. The full variable domain, completed using reference TRBV30 and TRBJ2-1, is SQTIHQWPATLVQPVGSPLSLECTVEGTSNPNLYWYRQAAGRGLQLLFYSVGIGQISSEVPQNLSASRPQDRQFILSSKKLLLSDSGFYLCAWSQDPGLAGYNEQFFGPGTRLTVL.

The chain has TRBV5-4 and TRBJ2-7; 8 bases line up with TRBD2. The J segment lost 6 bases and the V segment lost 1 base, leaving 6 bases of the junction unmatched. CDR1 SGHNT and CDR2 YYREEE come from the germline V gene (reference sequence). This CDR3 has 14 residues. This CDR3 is CASSLLGAGGEQYF. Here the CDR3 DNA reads TGTGCCAGCAGCTTGCTAGGGGCGGGGGGCGAGCAGTACTTC.

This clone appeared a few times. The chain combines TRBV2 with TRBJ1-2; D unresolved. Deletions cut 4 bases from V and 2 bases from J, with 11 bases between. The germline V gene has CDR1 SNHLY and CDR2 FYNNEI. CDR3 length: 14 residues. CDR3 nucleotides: TGTGCCAGCAGTGTCGTCGGATGGAACTATGGCTACACCTTC. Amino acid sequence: CASSVVGWNYGYTF.

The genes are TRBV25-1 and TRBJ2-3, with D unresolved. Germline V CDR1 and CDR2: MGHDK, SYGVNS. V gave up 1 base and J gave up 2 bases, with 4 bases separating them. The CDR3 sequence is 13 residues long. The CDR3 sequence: CASSESATDTQYF. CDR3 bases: TGTGCCAGCAGTGAATCTGCCACAGATACGCAGTATTTT.

CDR3 nucleotides: TGTGCCAGCAGCAATAGACAGGGCCCCTACGAGCAGTACTTC. Protein sequence: CASSNRQGPYEQYF. The chain joins TRBV7-9 to TRBJ2-7, with 7 bases lining up with TRBD1. From germline, CDR1 is SEHNR and CDR2 FQNEAQ (reference sequence). The CDR3 covers 14 residues. V lost 5 bases and J lost 2; bases outside the gene matches: 6.

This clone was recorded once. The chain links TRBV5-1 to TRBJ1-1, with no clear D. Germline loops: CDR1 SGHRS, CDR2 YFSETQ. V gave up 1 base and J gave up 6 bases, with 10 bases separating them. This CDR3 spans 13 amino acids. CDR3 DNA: TGCGCCAGCAGCTTGTTCGACGGGGCTGAAGCTTTCTTT. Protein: CASSLFDGAEAFF.

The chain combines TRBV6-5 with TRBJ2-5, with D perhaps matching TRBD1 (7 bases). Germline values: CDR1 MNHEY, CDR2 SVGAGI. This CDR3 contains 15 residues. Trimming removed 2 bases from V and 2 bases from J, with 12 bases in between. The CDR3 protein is CASSYGGTAQETQYF. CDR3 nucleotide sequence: TGTGCCAGCAGTTACGGAGGGACAGCTCAAGAGACCCAGTACTTC.

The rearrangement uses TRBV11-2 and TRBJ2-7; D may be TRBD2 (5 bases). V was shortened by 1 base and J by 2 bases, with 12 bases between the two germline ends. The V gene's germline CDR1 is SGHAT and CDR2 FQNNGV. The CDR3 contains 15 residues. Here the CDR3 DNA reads TGTGCCAGCAGCTTAGTGGGAGCGAACGCCTACGAGCAGTACTTC. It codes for CASSLVGANAYEQYF.

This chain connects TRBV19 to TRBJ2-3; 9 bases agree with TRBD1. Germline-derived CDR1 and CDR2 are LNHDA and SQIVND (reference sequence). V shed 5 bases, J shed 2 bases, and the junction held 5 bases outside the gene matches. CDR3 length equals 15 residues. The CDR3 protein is CASSRRTGVTDTQYF. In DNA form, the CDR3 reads TGTGCCAGTAGTCGTAGGACAGGGGTCACAGATACGCAGTATTTT.

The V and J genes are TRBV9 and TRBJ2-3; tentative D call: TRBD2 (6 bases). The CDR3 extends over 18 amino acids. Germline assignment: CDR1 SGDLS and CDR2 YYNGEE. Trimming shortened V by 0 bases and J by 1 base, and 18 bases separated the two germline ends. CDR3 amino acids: CASSVEFGEEARTDTQYF. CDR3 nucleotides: TGTGCCAGCAGCGTAGAGTTTGGGGAGGAGGCACGCACAGATACGCAGTATTTT.

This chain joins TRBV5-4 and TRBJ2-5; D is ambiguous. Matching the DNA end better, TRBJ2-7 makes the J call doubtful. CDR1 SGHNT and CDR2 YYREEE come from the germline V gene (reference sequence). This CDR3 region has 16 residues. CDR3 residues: CASSLGGVRSSYEQYF. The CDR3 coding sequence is TGTGCCAGCAGCTTGGGCGGCGTCCGGAGCTCCTACGAGCAGTACTTC.

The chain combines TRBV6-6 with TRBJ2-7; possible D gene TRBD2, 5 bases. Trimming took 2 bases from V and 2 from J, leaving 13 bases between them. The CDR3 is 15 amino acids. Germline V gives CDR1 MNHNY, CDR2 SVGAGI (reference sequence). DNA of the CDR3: TGTGCCAGCAGTTACCCGGAGGCGGCGACCTACGAGCAGTACTTC. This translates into CASSYPEAATYEQYF.

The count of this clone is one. The CDR3 coding sequence is TGTGCCTGGAGTGTAGGTCCCTTGAGCTATGGCTACACCTTC. This translates into CAWSVGPLSYGYTF. The J gene is TRBJ1-2, the V gene TRBV30; D unclear. CDR1 is GTSNPN, CDR2 SVGIG, per germline (reference sequence). CDR3 size: 14 residues. The V end lost 0 bases, the J end lost 4 bases, and 12 bases lay between the germline ends.

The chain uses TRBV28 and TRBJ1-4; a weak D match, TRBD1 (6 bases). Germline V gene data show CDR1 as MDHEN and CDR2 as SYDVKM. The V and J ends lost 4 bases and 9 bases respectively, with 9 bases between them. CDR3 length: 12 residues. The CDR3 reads CASSSQGQKLFF. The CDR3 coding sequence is TGTGCCAGCAGTTCACAGGGCCAAAAACTGTTTTTT.

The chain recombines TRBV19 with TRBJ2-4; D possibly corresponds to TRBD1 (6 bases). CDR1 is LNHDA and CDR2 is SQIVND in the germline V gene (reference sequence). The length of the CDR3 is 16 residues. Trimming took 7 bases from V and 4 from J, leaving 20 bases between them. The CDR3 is CASTSLQFQGKNIQYF. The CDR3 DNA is TGTGCCAGTACCTCATTACAGTTTCAGGGGAAAAACATTCAGTACTTC.

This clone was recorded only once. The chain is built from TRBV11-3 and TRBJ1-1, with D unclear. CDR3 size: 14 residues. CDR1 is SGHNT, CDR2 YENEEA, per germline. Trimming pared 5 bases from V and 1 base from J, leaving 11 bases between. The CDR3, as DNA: TGTGCCAGCAGCCCACAGCCCGAGAACACTGAAGCTTTCTTT. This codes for CASSPQPENTEAFF. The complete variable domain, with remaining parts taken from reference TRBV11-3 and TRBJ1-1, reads EAGVVQSPRYKIIEKKQPVAFWCNPISGHNTLYWYLQNLGQGPELLIRYENEEAVDDSQLPKDRFSAERLKGVDSTLKIQPAELGDSAVYLCASSPQPENTEAFFGQGTRLTVV.

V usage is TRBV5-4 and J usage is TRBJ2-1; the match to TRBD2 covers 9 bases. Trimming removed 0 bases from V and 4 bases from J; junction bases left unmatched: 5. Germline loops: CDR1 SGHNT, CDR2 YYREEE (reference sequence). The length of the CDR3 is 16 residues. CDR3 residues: CASSLANSGGYNEQFF. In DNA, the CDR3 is TGTGCCAGCAGCTTGGCTAATAGCGGGGGTTACAATGAGCAGTTCTTC.

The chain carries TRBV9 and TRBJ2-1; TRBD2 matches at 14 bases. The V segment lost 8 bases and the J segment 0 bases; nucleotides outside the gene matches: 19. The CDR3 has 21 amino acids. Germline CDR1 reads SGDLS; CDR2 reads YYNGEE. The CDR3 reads CASPHLNPGTSGRSSYNEQFF. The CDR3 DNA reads TGTGCCAGTCCCCACCTGAACCCCGGGACTAGCGGGAGAAGCTCCTACAATGAGCAGTTCTTC.

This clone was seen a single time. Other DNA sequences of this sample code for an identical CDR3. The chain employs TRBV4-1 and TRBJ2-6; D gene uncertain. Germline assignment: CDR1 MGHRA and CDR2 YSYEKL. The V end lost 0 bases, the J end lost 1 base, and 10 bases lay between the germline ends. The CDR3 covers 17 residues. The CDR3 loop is CASSQDYGASGANVLTF. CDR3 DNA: TGCGCCAGCAGCCAAGATTACGGAGCATCTGGGGCCAACGTCCTGACTTTC.

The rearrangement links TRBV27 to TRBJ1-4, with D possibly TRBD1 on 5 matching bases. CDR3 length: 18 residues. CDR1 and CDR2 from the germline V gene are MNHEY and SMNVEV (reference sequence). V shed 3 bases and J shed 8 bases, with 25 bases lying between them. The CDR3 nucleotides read TGTGCCAGCAGTTTCGGGTGGAATGCGAGGTCCGGGGGAGAAAAACTGTTTTTT. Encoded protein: CASSFGWNARSGGEKLFF.

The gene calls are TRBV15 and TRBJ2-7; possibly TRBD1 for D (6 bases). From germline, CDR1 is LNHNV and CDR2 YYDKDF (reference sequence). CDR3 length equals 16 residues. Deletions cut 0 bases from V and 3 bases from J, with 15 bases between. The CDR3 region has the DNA TGTGCCACCAGCAGAGAAATACAGGGCCCCTACTACGAGCAGTACTTC. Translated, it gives CATSREIQGPYYEQYF.

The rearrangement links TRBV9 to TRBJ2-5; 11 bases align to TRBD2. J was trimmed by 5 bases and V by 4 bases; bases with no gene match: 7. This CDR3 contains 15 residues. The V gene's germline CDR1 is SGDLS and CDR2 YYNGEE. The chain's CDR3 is CASSRISGRGETQYF. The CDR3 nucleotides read TGTGCCAGCAGCAGAATTAGCGGGAGGGGGGAGACCCAGTACTTC.

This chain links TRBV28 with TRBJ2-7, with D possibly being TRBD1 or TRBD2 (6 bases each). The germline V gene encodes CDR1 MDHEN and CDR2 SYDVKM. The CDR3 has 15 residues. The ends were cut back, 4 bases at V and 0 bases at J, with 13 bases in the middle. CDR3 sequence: CASSWGAIRSYEQYF. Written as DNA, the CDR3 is TGTGCCAGCAGTTGGGGGGCCATTCGCTCCTACGAGCAGTACTTC.